This TCR beta chain came from a study of CD8+CD57+ T cells in acquired aplastic anemia. The wider study: Across the sorted CD4+ and CD8+ cells, DNA amounts averaged about 3 ug.

This clonotype has ten or more counts. V lost 6 bases to trimming and J lost 5 bases, with 13 bases between them. Germline V lookup: CDR1 SEHNR, CDR2 FQNEAQ (reference sequence). The CDR3 extends over 13 amino acids. Those patients picked for sequencing had displayed CD8+CD57+ cell expansion on flow cytometry. Patients were treatment-naive when blood was sampled. Genomic DNA constituted the template upon which TCR beta VDJ and CDR3 profiling was performed. A single record per CDR3 protein comes from TCRdb applying MiXCR to the reads. The table lists more than 200,000 distinct CDR3 sequences, around 50% of them singletons.

The chain is built from TRBV7-9 and TRBJ2-5; D not resolved. The clonotype comes from a human donor with aplastic anemia. The specimen sequenced was sorted CD4+, CD8+, or CD8+CD57+ T cells (not recorded which) from PBMCs. The CDR3 nucleotides read TGTGCCAGCAGTCTAACATACGGCGAGACCCAGTACTTC. It encodes CASSLTYGETQYF. Filled out from reference TRBV7-9 and TRBJ2-5, the complete variable domain reads DTGVSQNPRHKITKRGQNVTFRCDPISEHNRLYWYRQTLGQGPEFLTYFQNEAQLEKSRLLSDRFSAERPKGSFSTLEIQRTEQGDSAMYLCASSLTYGETQYFGPGTRLLVL.